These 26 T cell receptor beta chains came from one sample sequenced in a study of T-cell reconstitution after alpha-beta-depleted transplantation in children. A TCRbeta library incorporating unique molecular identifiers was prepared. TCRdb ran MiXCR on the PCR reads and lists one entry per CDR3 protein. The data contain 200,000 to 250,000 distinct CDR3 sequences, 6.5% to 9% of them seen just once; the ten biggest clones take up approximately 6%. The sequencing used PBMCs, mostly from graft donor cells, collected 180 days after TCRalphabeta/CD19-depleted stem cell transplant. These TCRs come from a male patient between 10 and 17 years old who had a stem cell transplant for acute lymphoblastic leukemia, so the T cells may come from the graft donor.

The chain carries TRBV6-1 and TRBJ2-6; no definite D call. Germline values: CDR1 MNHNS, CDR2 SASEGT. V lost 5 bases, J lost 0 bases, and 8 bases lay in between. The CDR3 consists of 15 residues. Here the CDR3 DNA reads TGTGCCAGCAGTCGTCGCGGCTCTGGGGCCAACGTCCTGACTTTC. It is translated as CASSRRGSGANVLTF.

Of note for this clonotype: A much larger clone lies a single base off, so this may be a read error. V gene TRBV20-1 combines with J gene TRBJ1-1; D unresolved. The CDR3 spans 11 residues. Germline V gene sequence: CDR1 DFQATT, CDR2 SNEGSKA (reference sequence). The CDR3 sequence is CLGKAGTEAFF. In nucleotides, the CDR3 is TGCCTAGGGAAGGCAGGCACTGAAGCTTTCTTT.

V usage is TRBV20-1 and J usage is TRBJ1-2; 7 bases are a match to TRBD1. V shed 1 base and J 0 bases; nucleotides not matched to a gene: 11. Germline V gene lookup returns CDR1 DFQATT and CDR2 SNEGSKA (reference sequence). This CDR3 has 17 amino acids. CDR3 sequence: CSARGSPSTGTNYGYTF. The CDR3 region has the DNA TGCAGTGCTAGAGGCTCCCCCTCGACAGGGACTAACTATGGCTACACCTTC.

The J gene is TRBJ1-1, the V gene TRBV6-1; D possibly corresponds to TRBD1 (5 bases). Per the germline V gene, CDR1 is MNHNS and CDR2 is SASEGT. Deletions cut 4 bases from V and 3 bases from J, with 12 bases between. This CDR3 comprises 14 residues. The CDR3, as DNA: TGTGCCAGCAGTGTTTATCAGGGTTACACTGAAGCTTTCTTT. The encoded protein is CASSVYQGYTEAFF.

The CDR3 DNA reads TGTGCCAGCTCACCACCAGGAAGGGGAGGCAATCAGCCCCAGCATTTT. It codes for CASSPPGRGGNQPQHF. The rearrangement links TRBV18 to TRBJ1-5, with D perhaps TRBD1 (5 bases). The CDR3 covers 16 residues. Per the germline V gene, CDR1 is KGHSH and CDR2 is LQKENI. With 0 bases removed from V and 2 bases from J, the gap between germline ends came to 11 bases.

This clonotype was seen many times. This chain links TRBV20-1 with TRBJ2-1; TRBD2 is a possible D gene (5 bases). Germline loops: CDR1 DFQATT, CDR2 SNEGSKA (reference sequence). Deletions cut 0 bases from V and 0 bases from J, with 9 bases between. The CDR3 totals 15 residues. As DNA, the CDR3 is TGCAGTGCTAGAGATCCCCTAGCCTCCTACAATGAGCAGTTCTTC. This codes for CSARDPLASYNEQFF.

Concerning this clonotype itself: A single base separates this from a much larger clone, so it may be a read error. The CDR3 nucleotides read TGTGCCAGCAGCTTGGGACCGGGACTAGTGAGCGGGGAGCTGTTTTTT. It yields the protein CASSLGPGLVSGELFF. V is TRBV5-5 and J is TRBJ2-2; 8 positions match TRBD2. The germline V gene has CDR1 SGHKS and CDR2 YYEKEE (reference sequence). The CDR3 covers 16 residues. The ends lost 0 bases at V and 7 bases at J; junction bases unmatched: 8. The full variable domain, rest sourced from reference TRBV5-5 and TRBJ2-2, is DAGVTQSPTHLIKTRGQQVTLRCSPISGHKSVSWYQQVLGQGPQFIFQYYEKEERGRGNFPDRFSARQFPNYSSELNVNALLLGDSALYLCASSLGPGLVSGELFFGEGSRLTVL.

DNA for the CDR3: TGCGCCAGCAGCTACCTTTTGCGGACGAACACCGGGGAGCTGTTTTTT. Translation gives CASSYLLRTNTGELFF. V usage is TRBV5-1 and J usage is TRBJ2-2; D unresolved. This CDR3 contains 16 residues. CDR1 SGHRS and CDR2 YFSETQ come from the germline V gene. V was pared by 3 bases and J by 0 bases, with 12 bases between. Combining the CDR3 with reference TRBV5-1 and TRBJ2-2 gives the whole variable domain KAGVTQTPRYLIKTRGQQVTLSCSPISGHRSVSWYQQTPGQGLQFLFEYFSETQRNKGNFPGRFSGRQFSNSRSEMNVSTLELGDSALYLCASSYLLRTNTGELFFGEGSRLTVL.

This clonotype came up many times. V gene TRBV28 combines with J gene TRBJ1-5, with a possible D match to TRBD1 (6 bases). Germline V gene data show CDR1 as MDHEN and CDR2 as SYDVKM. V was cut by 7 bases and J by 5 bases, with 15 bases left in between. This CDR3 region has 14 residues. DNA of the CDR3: TGTGCCAGCACCCCGAGGACAGAGCATCAGCCCCAGCATTTT. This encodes CASTPRTEHQPQHF.

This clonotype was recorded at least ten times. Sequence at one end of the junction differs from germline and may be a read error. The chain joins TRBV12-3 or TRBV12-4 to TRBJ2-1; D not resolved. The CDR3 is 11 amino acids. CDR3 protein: CASTLNNEQFF. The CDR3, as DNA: TGTGCCAGCACTTTAAACAATGAGCAGTTCTTC.

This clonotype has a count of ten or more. This chain's CDR3 is CASSLRDTTYEQYF. The CDR3 nucleotides are TGTGCCAGCAGTTTGCGGGACACAACCTACGAGCAGTACTTC. V and J are TRBV7-6 and TRBJ2-7; D is perhaps TRBD1 or TRBD2 (6 bases each). Deletions cut 6 bases from V and 2 bases from J, with 14 bases between. In germline, CDR1 is SGHVS, CDR2 FNYEAQ. The CDR3 length is 14 residues.

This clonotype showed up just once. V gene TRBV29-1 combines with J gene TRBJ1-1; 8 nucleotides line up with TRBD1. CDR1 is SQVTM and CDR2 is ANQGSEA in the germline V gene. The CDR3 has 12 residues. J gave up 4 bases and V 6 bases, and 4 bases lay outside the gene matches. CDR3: CSVGTGFTEAFF. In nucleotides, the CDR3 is TGCAGCGTGGGGACAGGCTTCACTGAAGCTTTCTTT. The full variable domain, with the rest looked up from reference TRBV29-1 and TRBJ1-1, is SAVISQKPSRDICQRGTSLTIQCQVDSQVTMMFWYRQQPGQSLTLIATANQGSEATYESGFVIDKFPISRPNLTFSTLTVSNMSPEDSSIYLCSVGTGFTEAFFGQGTRLTVV.

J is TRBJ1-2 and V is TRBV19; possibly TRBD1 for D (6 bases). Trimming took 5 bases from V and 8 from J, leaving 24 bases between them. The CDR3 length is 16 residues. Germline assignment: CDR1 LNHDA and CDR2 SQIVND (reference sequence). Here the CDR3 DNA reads TGTGCCAGTAGTTCAGACGGGACACTCGGGCTATTCGGCTACACCTTC. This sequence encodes CASSSDGTLGLFGYTF.

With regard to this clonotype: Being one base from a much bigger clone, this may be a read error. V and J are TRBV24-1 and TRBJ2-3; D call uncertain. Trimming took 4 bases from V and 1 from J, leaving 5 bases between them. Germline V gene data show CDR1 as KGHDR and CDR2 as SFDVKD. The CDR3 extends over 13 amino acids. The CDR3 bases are TGTGCCACCAGTGAGTGGGGCACAGATACGCAGTATTTT. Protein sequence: CATSEWGTDTQYF.

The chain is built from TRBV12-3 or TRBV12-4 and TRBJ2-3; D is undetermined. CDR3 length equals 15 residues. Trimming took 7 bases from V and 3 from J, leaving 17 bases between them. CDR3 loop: CASTPGRVKTDTQYF. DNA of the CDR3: TGTGCCAGCACCCCTGGAAGGGTTAAGACAGATACGCAGTATTTT.

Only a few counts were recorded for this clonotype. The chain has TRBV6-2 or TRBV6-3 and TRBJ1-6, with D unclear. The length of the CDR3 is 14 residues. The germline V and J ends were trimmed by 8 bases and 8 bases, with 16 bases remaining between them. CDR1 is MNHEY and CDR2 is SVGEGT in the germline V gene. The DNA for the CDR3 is TGTGCCAGCTCTCCCGAGGGTGCGGATTCACCCCTCCACTTT. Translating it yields CASSPEGADSPLHF.

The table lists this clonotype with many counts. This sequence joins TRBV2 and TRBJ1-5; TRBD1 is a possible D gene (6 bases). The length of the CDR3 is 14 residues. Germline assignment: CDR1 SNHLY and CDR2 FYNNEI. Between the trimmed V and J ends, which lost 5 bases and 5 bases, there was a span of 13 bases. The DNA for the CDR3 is TGTGCCAGCAGTCCTGACAGGACTTATCAGCCCCAGCATTTT. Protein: CASSPDRTYQPQHF.

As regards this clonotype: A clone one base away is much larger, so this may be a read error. The CDR3 DNA reads as TGTGCCAGCAGTTACTTGACTGGGGGAAGGGGCTATGGCTACACCTTC. This codes for CASSYLTGGRGYGYTF. The rearrangement links TRBV6-5 to TRBJ1-2; tentatively, D is TRBD1 (5 bases). Germline loops: CDR1 MNHEY, CDR2 SVGAGI. The CDR3 runs 16 residues. Trimming took off 1 base at V and 4 bases at J, with 16 bases between the two ends.

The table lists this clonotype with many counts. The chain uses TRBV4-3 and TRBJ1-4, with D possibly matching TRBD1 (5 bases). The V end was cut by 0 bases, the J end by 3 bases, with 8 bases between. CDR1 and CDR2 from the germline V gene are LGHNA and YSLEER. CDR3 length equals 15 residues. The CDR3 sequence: CASSQDRGPNEKLFF. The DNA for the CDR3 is TGCGCCAGCAGCCAAGATAGGGGCCCTAATGAAAAACTGTTTTTT.

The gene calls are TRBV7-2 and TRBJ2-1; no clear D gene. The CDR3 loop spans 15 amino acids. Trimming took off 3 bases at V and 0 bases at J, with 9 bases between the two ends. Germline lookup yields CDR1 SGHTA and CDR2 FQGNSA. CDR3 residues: CASSFWADSYNEQFF. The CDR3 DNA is TGTGCCAGCAGCTTTTGGGCCGACTCCTACAATGAGCAGTTCTTC.

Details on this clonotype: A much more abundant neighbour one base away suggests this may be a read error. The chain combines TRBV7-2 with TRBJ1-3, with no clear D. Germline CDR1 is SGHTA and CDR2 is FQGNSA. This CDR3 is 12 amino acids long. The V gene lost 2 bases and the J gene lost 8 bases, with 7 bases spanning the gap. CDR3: CTSSLRGDTIYF. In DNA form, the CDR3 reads TGTACCAGCAGCTTAAGAGGTGACACCATATATTTT.

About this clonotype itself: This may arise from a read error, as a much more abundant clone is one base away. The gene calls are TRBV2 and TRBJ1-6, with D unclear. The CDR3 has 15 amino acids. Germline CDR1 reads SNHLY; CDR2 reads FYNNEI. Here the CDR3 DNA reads TGTGCCAGCACGAGGGAAGGGTCCTCTAATTCACCCCTCCACTTT. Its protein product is CASTREGSSNSPLHF.

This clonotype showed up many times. CDR3 loop: CASSLVTSTEAFF. The DNA for the CDR3 is TGTGCCAGCAGCTTGGTGACGAGCACTGAAGCTTTCTTT. This chain links TRBV5-6 with TRBJ1-1; D remains unclear. This CDR3 is 13 amino acids long. V was cut by 0 bases and J by 4 bases, with 7 bases left in between. Germline V gene lookup returns CDR1 SGHDT and CDR2 YYEEEE.

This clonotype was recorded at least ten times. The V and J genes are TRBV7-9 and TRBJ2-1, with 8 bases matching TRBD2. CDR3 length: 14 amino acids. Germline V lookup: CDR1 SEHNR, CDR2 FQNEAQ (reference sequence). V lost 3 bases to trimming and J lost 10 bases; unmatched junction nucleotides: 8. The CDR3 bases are TGTGCCAGCAGCTTCGTCCTAGCGGGTGGCGAGCAGTTCTTC. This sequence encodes CASSFVLAGGEQFF. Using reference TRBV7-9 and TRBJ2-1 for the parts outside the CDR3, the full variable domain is DTGVSQNPRHKITKRGQNVTFRCDPISEHNRLYWYRQTLGQGPEFLTYFQNEAQLEKSRLLSDRFSAERPKGSFSTLEIQRTEQGDSAMYLCASSFVLAGGEQFFGPGTRLTVL.

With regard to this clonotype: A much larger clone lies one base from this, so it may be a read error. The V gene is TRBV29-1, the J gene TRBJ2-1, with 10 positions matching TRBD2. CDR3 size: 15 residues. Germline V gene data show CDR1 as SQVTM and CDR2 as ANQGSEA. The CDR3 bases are TGCGGCGTTGAGCCTAGCGGGGGTCCATACAATGAGCAGTTCTTC. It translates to CGVEPSGGPYNEQFF.

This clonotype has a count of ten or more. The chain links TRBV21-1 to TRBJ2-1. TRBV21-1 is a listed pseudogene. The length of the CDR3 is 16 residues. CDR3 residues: CASSTQRYRGNNEQFF. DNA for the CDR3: TGTGCCAGCAGCACACAGCGGTATCGAGGTAATAATGAGCAGTTCTTC.